The 19 T cell receptor beta chains given below trace back to one sample, sequenced in a study of blood T cell repertoires in COVID-19. Libraries were prepared by immunoSEQ multiplex PCR; TCRdb keeps only in-frame clonotypes and omits some of them. The sample records about 200,000 clones, around 83% being singletons. Material for sequencing was peripheral blood. The source of these receptors is a human donor in a cohort sampled during active COVID-19.

The rearrangement uses TRBV13 and TRBJ1-2; no definite D call. Trimming stripped 1 base from V and 2 bases from J, with 8 bases between. Germline CDR1 reads PRHDT; CDR2 reads FYEKMQ (reference sequence). The CDR3 is made up of 14 amino acids. The CDR3 region is CASSLVRGNYGYTF. The CDR3 DNA is TGTGCCAGCAGCTTAGTACGAGGGAACTATGGCTACACCTTC.

The chain carries TRBV6-1 and TRBJ2-5; 9 bases match TRBD2. Germline-derived CDR1 and CDR2 are MNHNS and SASEGT. CDR3 length: 15 amino acids. V was pared by 0 bases and J by 5 bases, with 4 bases of the junction left unmatched. Here the CDR3 DNA reads TGTGCCAGCAGTGAAGCGGCGGGAGGGGTGGAGACCCAGTACTTC. Translating it yields CASSEAAGGVETQYF.

The chain uses TRBV7-2 and TRBJ2-3; TRBD2 agrees at 9 bases. After removal of 11 bases from V and 0 bases from J, the junction contained 12 bases not matched to a gene. CDR1 is SGHTA, CDR2 FQGNSA, per germline. The CDR3 has 16 amino acids. CDR3: CARGTPSGISTDTQYF. The CDR3 DNA sequence: TGTGCCCGTGGGACCCCTAGCGGGATTAGCACAGATACGCAGTATTTT.

This chain joins TRBV18 and TRBJ1-1; D possibly corresponds to TRBD1 (5 bases). There are 13 residues in the CDR3. Germline V gene sequence: CDR1 KGHSH, CDR2 LQKENI. V was clipped by 6 bases and J by 6 bases, with 14 bases between them. In DNA, the CDR3 is TGTGCCAGCTCCCTGGGGGGGATTTCTGAAGCTTTCTTT. Protein: CASSLGGISEAFF.

Concerning this clone itself: Other DNA sequences in this sample translate to the same CDR3. The chain employs TRBV28 and TRBJ1-2, with D unresolved. The CDR3 spans 11 residues. Germline CDR1 is MDHEN and CDR2 is SYDVKM. The germline V and J ends were trimmed by 5 bases and 2 bases, with 3 bases remaining between them. For the CDR3, the DNA is TGTGCCAGCAGTATAAACTATGGCTACACCTTC. Its translation: CASSINYGYTF.

For the CDR3, the DNA is TGTGCCAGCAGACCCCCCGGCAGGGTCTTCCACGAGCAGTACTTC. This codes for CASRPPGRVFHEQYF. This chain links TRBV6-5 with TRBJ2-7, with D possibly TRBD1 on 5 matching bases. The CDR3 consists of 15 residues. V was clipped by 6 bases and J by 5 bases, with 20 bases between them. The germline V gene encodes CDR1 MNHEY and CDR2 SVGAGI.

The CDR3: CASSLGGTLSTDTQYF. CDR3 nucleotide sequence: TGTGCCAGCAGTTTGGGAGGGACCCTTAGCACAGATACGCAGTATTTT. V usage is TRBV28 and J usage is TRBJ2-3, with 7 bases matching TRBD2. V shed 3 bases and J 0 bases; nucleotides not matched to a gene: 6. The CDR3 totals 16 residues. Germline V gene data show CDR1 as MDHEN and CDR2 as SYDVKM.

This chain uses TRBV4-1 with TRBJ2-1; TRBD2 matches 7 bases. The CDR3 extends over 18 amino acids. With V trimmed by 4 bases and J by 9 bases, 21 bases remained unmatched. Per germline, CDR1 MGHRA and CDR2 YSYEKL. The CDR3 DNA is TGCGCCAGCAGCCCACGGCCTCGTGGAGCGGGGAAGGTCGGTGAGCAGTTCTTC. This sequence encodes CASSPRPRGAGKVGEQFF.

This clone came up once. The chain recombines TRBV15 with TRBJ2-7; TRBD2 matches 9 bases. The V and J ends lost 8 bases and 4 bases, in that order; junction bases with no gene match: 9. This CDR3 is 14 amino acids long. Germline V gene sequence: CDR1 LNHNV, CDR2 YYDKDF (reference sequence). The CDR3 loop is CATSASGTPYEQYF. The CDR3 nucleotides read TGTGCCACCTCAGCTAGCGGGACGCCGTACGAGCAGTACTTC.

V usage is TRBV11-2 and J usage is TRBJ2-5, with 8 positions matching TRBD2. Germline V gene data show CDR1 as SGHAT and CDR2 as FQNNGV. V gave up 1 base and J gave up 5 bases; unmatched junction bases: 6. CDR3 size: 15 residues. The CDR3 DNA is TGTGCCAGCAGCTTAGTGCCGGGAGGGGGGGAGACCCAGTACTTC. As protein: CASSLVPGGGETQYF.

The V and J genes are TRBV27 and TRBJ2-5; D is possibly TRBD2 (6 bases). The germline V and J ends were trimmed by 6 bases and 7 bases, with 15 bases remaining between them. CDR3 length: 13 residues. Germline values: CDR1 MNHEY, CDR2 SMNVEV (reference sequence). The CDR3 nucleotides read TGTGCCAGCAGCTACAGACTAGTGGGGACCCAGTACTTC. Translation: CASSYRLVGTQYF.

This clone was found once. This rearrangement joins TRBV29-1 to TRBJ1-2; 9 bases line up with TRBD1. The CDR3 is made up of 12 amino acids. The V and J ends lost 7 bases and 6 bases, in that order; junction bases with no gene match: 6. Germline V gene data show CDR1 as SQVTM and CDR2 as ANQGSEA. The CDR3, as DNA: TGCAGCGGGGGACAGGGCAAGGATGGCTACACCTTC. Translating gives CSGGQGKDGYTF.

The chain has TRBV7-6 and TRBJ2-5; tentatively, D is TRBD2 (5 bases). Trimming removed 5 bases at V and 4 bases at J, with 26 bases between. The CDR3 covers 18 residues. From germline, CDR1 is SGHVS and CDR2 FNYEAQ. The CDR3 protein is CASSRRPGFNLMRETQYF. The CDR3 nucleotides are TGTGCCAGCAGCCGCCGCCCGGGATTTAATTTGATGAGAGAGACCCAGTACTTC.

The gene calls are TRBV18 and TRBJ2-1; 7 nucleotides line up with TRBD2. The V gene's germline CDR1 is KGHSH and CDR2 LQKENI. The CDR3 has 13 amino acids. J was trimmed by 9 bases and V by 3 bases; bases with no gene match: 5. The CDR3 DNA reads as TGTGCCAGCTCACCGCTAGCGGTCGGTGAGCAGTTCTTC. Its protein is CASSPLAVGEQFF.

V usage is TRBV9 and J usage is TRBJ1-6, with a tentative D call TRBD1 (6 bases). V was clipped by 0 bases and J by 1 base, with 11 bases between them. This CDR3 is built from 17 residues. CDR1 and CDR2 (germline): SGDLS, YYNGEE. The CDR3 DNA reads TGTGCCAGCAGCGTAGCAGTAGGGGGATCCTATAATTCACCCCTCCACTTT. This encodes CASSVAVGGSYNSPLHF.

V is TRBV2 and J is TRBJ2-2; 7 nucleotides agree with TRBD2. From germline, CDR1 is SNHLY and CDR2 FYNNEI. This CDR3 has 16 residues. J lost 1 base, V lost 3 bases, and 5 bases had no gene match. As DNA, the CDR3 is TGTGCCAGCAGTGACTTGGCTAGCGGGAACACCGGGGAGCTGTTTTTT. This translates into CASSDLASGNTGELFF.

The chain recombines TRBV28 with TRBJ2-7; 11 bases map to TRBD1. CDR1 and CDR2 from the germline V gene are MDHEN and SYDVKM. V lost 3 bases and J lost 4; bases outside the gene matches: 5. CDR3 length: 15 residues. The CDR3 nucleotides read TGTGCCAGCAGTTTGGGACAGGGGGTTGATTACGAGCAGTACTTC. Its translation: CASSLGQGVDYEQYF.

The gene calls are TRBV5-1 and TRBJ2-1; 10 bases align to TRBD1. This CDR3 has 14 residues. Per the germline V gene, CDR1 is SGHRS and CDR2 is YFSETQ. V lost 4 bases and J lost 6; bases outside the gene matches: 4. Written as DNA, the CDR3 is TGCGCCAGCAGCAGGGACAGGGGAGTCAATGAGCAGTTCTTC. As protein: CASSRDRGVNEQFF.

The genes are TRBV5-1 and TRBJ2-3, with D perhaps TRBD2 (6 bases). Trimming left V 1 base short and J 1 base short, with 10 bases between. CDR3 size: 15 residues. Germline V gene sequence: CDR1 SGHRS, CDR2 YFSETQ. The CDR3 DNA reads TGCGCCAGCAGCTTGATGGGACTCCGCACAGATACGCAGTATTTT. Protein sequence: CASSLMGLRTDTQYF. The full variable domain, with the rest looked up from reference TRBV5-1 and TRBJ2-3, is KAGVTQTPRYLIKTRGQQVTLSCSPISGHRSVSWYQQTPGQGLQFLFEYFSETQRNKGNFPGRFSGRQFSNSRSEMNVSTLELGDSALYLCASSLMGLRTDTQYFGPGTRLTVL.